A single sample is the source of the 26 T cell receptor beta chains below, sequenced in a study of CD8+ T cells in alopecia areata (dated by TCRdb to 2016 to 2018). Receptor amplification or capture employed the immunoSEQ multiplex PCR assay. RNA was extracted from all samples and reverse transcribed into cDNA as template for TCR sequencing. Here the immuneACCESS table is served through TCRdb, limited to in-frame sequences with V and J called. Missing clones are a known gap in these copies; in checked studies unresolved V genes cover under half, and the rest lacks a known reason. The sample records around 150,000 clones, around 55% of which are singletons. The ten largest clones take up about 4.3% of the sample. What was sequenced was CD4+ T cells sorted from blood. Receptors were obtained from a human donor in good health.

The chain has TRBV29-1 and TRBJ2-7; D is perhaps TRBD2 (5 bases). The V end was cut by 1 base, the J end by 7 bases, with 14 bases between. This CDR3 is 13 amino acids long. The germline V gene encodes CDR1 SQVTM and CDR2 ANQGSEA. CDR3 sequence: CSVEAPGRVEQYF. In DNA form, the CDR3 reads TGCAGCGTTGAAGCCCCGGGAAGGGTTGAGCAGTACTTC.

This chain joins TRBV5-6 and TRBJ1-1, with 8 positions matching TRBD1. V was pared by 1 base and J by 1 base, with 12 bases of the junction left unmatched. The CDR3 runs 18 residues. CDR1 is SGHDT and CDR2 is YYEEEE in the germline V gene. CDR3 sequence (DNA): TGTGCCAGCAGCTTGCACGGATGGACAGGGCTCGGGAACACTGAAGCTTTCTTT. Its protein product is CASSLHGWTGLGNTEAFF.

The chain combines TRBV27 with TRBJ2-5, with D perhaps TRBD1 (6 bases). CDR1 MNHEY and CDR2 SMNVEV come from the germline V gene (reference sequence). With 3 bases removed from V and 5 bases from J, the gap between germline ends came to 13 bases. This CDR3 spans 14 amino acids. For the CDR3, the DNA is TGTGCCAGCAGTTTGGGGGCCCAAACGGAGACCCAGTACTTC. Protein sequence: CASSLGAQTETQYF.

The chain has TRBV28 and TRBJ2-1, with D possibly being TRBD1 or TRBD2 (5 bases each). V was clipped by 9 bases and J by 8 bases, with 20 bases between them. This CDR3 region has 14 residues. The germline V gene encodes CDR1 MDHEN and CDR2 SYDVKM. CDR3 coding DNA: TGTGCCAGTCATTCCGGGGCCCGAGGCCATGAGCAGTTCTTC. This gives the protein CASHSGARGHEQFF. Looking up the rest from reference TRBV28 and TRBJ2-1 gives the full variable domain: DVKVTQSSRYLVKRTGEKVFLECVQDMDHENMFWYRQDPGLGLRLIYFSYDVKMKEKGDIPEGYSVSREKKERFSLILESASTNQTSMYLCASHSGARGHEQFFGPGTRLTVL.

The CDR3 sequence is CASSEVRGVQETQYF. The CDR3 DNA follows: TGTGCCAGCAGTGAAGTCCGGGGCGTCCAAGAGACCCAGTACTTC. The rearrangement joins TRBV25-1 to TRBJ2-5; the D gene could be TRBD1 or TRBD2 (5 bases each). The CDR3 is 15 amino acids. Germline lookup yields CDR1 MGHDK and CDR2 SYGVNS. Trimming took off 2 bases at V and 1 base at J, with 11 bases between the two ends.

The V and J genes are TRBV14 and TRBJ2-5; D gene uncertain. The germline V gene has CDR1 SGHDN and CDR2 FVKESK. V was pared by 3 bases and J by 1 base, with 6 bases between. The CDR3 runs 13 residues. The CDR3 loop is CASSQDVQETQYF. Here the CDR3 DNA reads TGTGCCAGCAGCCAGGATGTCCAAGAGACCCAGTACTTC. The whole variable domain, filled in from reference TRBV14 and TRBJ2-5, reads EAGVTQFPSHSVIEKGQTVTLRCDPISGHDNLYWYRRVMGKEIKFLLHFVKESKQDESGMPNNRFLAERTGGTYSTLKVQPAELEDSGVYFCASSQDVQETQYFGPGTRLLVL.

The chain links TRBV29-1 to TRBJ1-1, with 8 positions matching TRBD1. CDR3 length: 14 amino acids. Germline V gene sequence: CDR1 SQVTM, CDR2 ANQGSEA. The junction had 10 bases not matched to a gene; V was cut back by 7 bases and J by 3 bases. This CDR3 is CSAIPRGPDTEAFF. The CDR3 nucleotides are TGCAGCGCGATCCCCAGGGGGCCAGACACTGAAGCTTTCTTT.

V is TRBV6-6 and J is TRBJ2-2, with unresolved D. The V end lost 7 bases, the J end lost 1 base, and 7 bases lay between the germline ends. Germline V gene data show CDR1 as MNHNY and CDR2 as SVGAGI (reference sequence). This CDR3 has 13 amino acids. The CDR3 DNA reads as TGTGCCAGCATGCGCGGGAACACCGGGGAGCTGTTTTTT. This gives the protein CASMRGNTGELFF.

This rearrangement joins TRBV4-1 to TRBJ1-1; D possibly corresponds to TRBD1 (6 bases). CDR3 length: 15 residues. Germline-derived CDR1 and CDR2 are MGHRA and YSYEKL. V was cut by 3 bases and J by 3 bases, with 14 bases left in between. The CDR3 nucleotides are TGCGCCAGCAGCCAGATCAGGGGTCGGGACACTGAAGCTTTCTTT. Amino acid sequence: CASSQIRGRDTEAFF.

The chain has TRBV28 and TRBJ2-3; TRBD1 matches at 7 bases. Trimming cost V 3 bases and J 4 bases; bases outside gene matches: 4. Germline CDR1 MDHEN, CDR2 SYDVKM. The CDR3 length is 14 residues. DNA for the CDR3: TGTGCCAGCAGTTTGGACAGGTCGGCAGATACGCAGTATTTT. It translates to CASSLDRSADTQYF.

J is TRBJ2-3 and V is TRBV7-9, with a tentative D call TRBD1 (5 bases). The V end was cut by 6 bases, the J end by 8 bases, with 9 bases between. This CDR3 has 11 amino acids. Germline V gene lookup returns CDR1 SEHNR and CDR2 FQNEAQ (reference sequence). CDR3 amino acids: CASRTVATQYF. CDR3 bases: TGTGCCAGCAGGACAGTAGCTACGCAGTATTTT. The variable domain in full, completed from reference TRBV7-9 and TRBJ2-3, reads DTGVSQNPRHKITKRGQNVTFRCDPISEHNRLYWYRQTLGQGPEFLTYFQNEAQLEKSRLLSDRFSAERPKGSFSTLEIQRTEQGDSAMYLCASRTVATQYFGPGTRLTVL.

This clone has just a few counts. The rearrangement uses TRBV29-1 and TRBJ1-2; perhaps TRBD1 as D (5 bases). This CDR3 spans 13 amino acids. CDR1 is SQVTM and CDR2 is ANQGSEA in the germline V gene. V lost 0 bases and J 8 bases, leaving 13 bases between the germline ends. The CDR3 spells CSVEDRQGGGYTF. DNA for the CDR3: TGCAGCGTTGAAGATCGGCAGGGCGGGGGCTACACCTTC.

The gene calls are TRBV29-1 and TRBJ2-1, with unresolved D. This CDR3 is built from 13 residues. Trimming pared 7 bases from V and 3 bases from J, leaving 13 bases between. CDR1 SQVTM and CDR2 ANQGSEA come from the germline V gene. The CDR3 loop is CSERALVYNEQFF. The DNA of the CDR3 is TGCAGCGAACGGGCCCTTGTCTACAATGAGCAGTTCTTC.

The J gene is TRBJ2-3, the V gene TRBV30; tentative D call: TRBD2 (5 bases). The CDR3 is 11 residues long. CDR1 is GTSNPN, CDR2 SVGIG, per germline (reference sequence). Trimming left V 4 bases short and J 5 bases short, with 7 bases between. CDR3 bases: TGTGCCTGGAAGAGCGGAGATACGCAGTATTTT. Its protein product is CAWKSGDTQYF.

This clone was seen only a few times. The chain is built from TRBV5-6 and TRBJ2-7; 9 nucleotides agree with TRBD2. The CDR3 contains 15 residues. Germline values: CDR1 SGHDT, CDR2 YYEEEE. The V segment lost 4 bases and the J segment 4 bases; nucleotides outside the gene matches: 9. The CDR3 region is CASSRRSGSGYEQYF. The CDR3, as DNA: TGTGCCAGCAGCCGCCGTAGCGGGAGTGGGTACGAGCAGTACTTC.

The chain carries TRBV9 and TRBJ2-3; D tentatively reads TRBD1 or TRBD2 (5 bases each). Germline CDR1 SGDLS, CDR2 YYNGEE. The V end was cut by 3 bases, the J end by 5 bases, with 19 bases between. This CDR3 has 16 amino acids. CDR3: CASSASGTLAGDTQYF. The CDR3 region has the DNA TGTGCCAGCAGCGCCTCCGGGACCCTAGCCGGAGATACGCAGTATTTT.

This chain uses TRBV29-1 with TRBJ1-2; D unclear. The germline V gene encodes CDR1 SQVTM and CDR2 ANQGSEA. Trimming left V 6 bases short and J 6 bases short, with 11 bases between. CDR3 length: 11 amino acids. CDR3 loop: CSVKLLDGYTF. CDR3 bases: TGCAGCGTCAAATTACTAGATGGCTACACCTTC.

This clone was detected ten times or more. The chain has TRBV19 and TRBJ2-1; 9 bases align to TRBD2. The CDR3 is 14 amino acids. V was pared by 7 bases and J by 6 bases, with 7 bases of the junction left unmatched. Germline values: CDR1 LNHDA, CDR2 SQIVND (reference sequence). This chain's CDR3 is CASTGREGRNEQFF. The CDR3 region has the DNA TGTGCCAGTACGGGGCGGGAGGGCCGCAATGAGCAGTTCTTC.

V and J are TRBV9 and TRBJ2-5; possibly TRBD1 for D (5 bases). The CDR3 contains 13 residues. Trimming cost V 3 bases and J 3 bases, with 9 bases left between them. Per the germline V gene, CDR1 is SGDLS and CDR2 is YYNGEE. CDR3 in amino acids: CASSGGQEETQYF. In DNA, the CDR3 is TGTGCCAGCAGCGGCGGACAAGAAGAGACCCAGTACTTC.

The chain recombines TRBV30 with TRBJ2-5, with TRBD2 matching 8 bases. From germline, CDR1 is GTSNPN and CDR2 SVGIG (reference sequence). The CDR3 length is 11 residues. Trimming at V came to 6 bases and at J to 4 bases, leaving 1 base not matched to a gene. CDR3 sequence reads: CACAGGETQYF. The CDR3 DNA sequence: TGTGCCTGTGCGGGAGGAGAGACCCAGTACTTC. Variable domain in full (rest from reference TRBV30 and TRBJ2-5): SQTIHQWPATLVQPVGSPLSLECTVEGTSNPNLYWYRQAAGRGLQLLFYSVGIGQISSEVPQNLSASRPQDRQFILSSKKLLLSDSGFYLCACAGGETQYFGPGTRLLVL.

The V call is TRBV18, the J call TRBJ1-5, with 8 bases matching TRBD1. J was trimmed by 3 bases and V by 5 bases; bases with no gene match: 6. CDR3 length: 15 amino acids. Germline CDR1 KGHSH, CDR2 LQKENI. The CDR3 region is CASSTGQVTNQPQHF. The DNA for the CDR3 is TGTGCCAGCTCAACGGGACAGGTCACCAATCAGCCCCAGCATTTT.

The V call is TRBV7-9, the J call TRBJ2-1; 7 bases fit TRBD2. The trim removed 1 base at V and 3 bases at J, leaving 3 bases unmatched. Germline V gene lookup returns CDR1 SEHNR and CDR2 FQNEAQ (reference sequence). There are 15 residues in the CDR3. The CDR3 coding sequence is TGTGCCAGCAGCTTAGGCGGGAGAGGCTACAATGAGCAGTTCTTC. Translating gives CASSLGGRGYNEQFF.

This clone occurred once. The chain combines TRBV23-1 with TRBJ2-1; possible D gene TRBD1, 5 bases. TRBV23-1 counts as an open reading frame of uncertain function. The CDR3 sequence is 19 residues long. V lost 2 bases and J 3 bases, leaving 23 bases between the germline ends. The CDR3 reads CASSQSCSQGTCCYNEQFF. In DNA form, the CDR3 reads TGCGCCAGCAGTCAAAGTTGCTCCCAGGGAACCTGTTGCTACAATGAGCAGTTCTTC.

As concerns this clone: The sample contains more than one DNA sequence encoding this CDR3. The rearrangement uses TRBV7-9 and TRBJ1-2; 9 nucleotides line up with TRBD1. This CDR3 is 15 amino acids long. V lost 5 bases to trimming and J lost 2 bases; unmatched junction nucleotides: 6. Looked up from germline, CDR1 is SEHNR and CDR2 is FQNEAQ (reference sequence). The CDR3 sequence: CASSPRTGVNYGYTF. The CDR3, as DNA: TGTGCCAGCAGCCCCCGGACAGGGGTCAACTATGGCTACACCTTC.

CDR3 DNA: TGTGCCAGCAGTTCGCCTCTCACTGAAGCTTTCTTT. Encoded protein: CASSSPLTEAFF. The V and J genes are TRBV28 and TRBJ1-1; D is unresolved. The CDR3 runs 12 residues. Germline V CDR1 and CDR2: MDHEN, SYDVKM. Trimming left V 4 bases short and J 4 bases short, with 7 bases between. The whole variable domain, remainder taken from reference TRBV28 and TRBJ1-1, is DVKVTQSSRYLVKRTGEKVFLECVQDMDHENMFWYRQDPGLGLRLIYFSYDVKMKEKGDIPEGYSVSREKKERFSLILESASTNQTSMYLCASSSPLTEAFFGQGTRLTVV.

The table lists this clone with a few counts. This chain links TRBV6-1 with TRBJ2-2; tentatively, D is TRBD1 or TRBD2 (6 bases each). The CDR3 sequence is 15 residues long. The V end was cut by 4 bases, the J end by 6 bases, with 15 bases between. Germline CDR1 is MNHNS and CDR2 is SASEGT. CDR3 DNA sequence: TGTGCCAGCAGTGCGGGGGCCAGTCTCCCCGGGGAGCTGTTTTTT. Translation gives CASSAGASLPGELFF.